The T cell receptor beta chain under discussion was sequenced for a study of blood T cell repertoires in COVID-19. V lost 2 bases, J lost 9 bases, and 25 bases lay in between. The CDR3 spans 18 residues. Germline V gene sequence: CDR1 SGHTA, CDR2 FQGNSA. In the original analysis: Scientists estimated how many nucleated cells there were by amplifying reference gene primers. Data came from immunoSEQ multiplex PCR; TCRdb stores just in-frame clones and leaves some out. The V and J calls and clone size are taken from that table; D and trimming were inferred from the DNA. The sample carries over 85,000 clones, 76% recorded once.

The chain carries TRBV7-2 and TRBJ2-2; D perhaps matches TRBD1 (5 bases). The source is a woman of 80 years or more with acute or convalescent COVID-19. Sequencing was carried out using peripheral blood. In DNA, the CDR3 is TGTGCCAGCAGCTTATTTTGGGGCGGTACGAACACCGGTCGGGAGCTGTTTTTT. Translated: CASSLFWGGTNTGRELFF. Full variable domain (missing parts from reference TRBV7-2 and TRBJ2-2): GAGVSQSPSNKVTEKGKDVELRCDPISGHTALYWYRQSLGQGLEFLIYFQGNSAPDKSGLPSDRFSAERTGGSVSTLTIQRTQQEDSAVYLCASSLFWGGTNTGRELFFGEGSRLTVL.